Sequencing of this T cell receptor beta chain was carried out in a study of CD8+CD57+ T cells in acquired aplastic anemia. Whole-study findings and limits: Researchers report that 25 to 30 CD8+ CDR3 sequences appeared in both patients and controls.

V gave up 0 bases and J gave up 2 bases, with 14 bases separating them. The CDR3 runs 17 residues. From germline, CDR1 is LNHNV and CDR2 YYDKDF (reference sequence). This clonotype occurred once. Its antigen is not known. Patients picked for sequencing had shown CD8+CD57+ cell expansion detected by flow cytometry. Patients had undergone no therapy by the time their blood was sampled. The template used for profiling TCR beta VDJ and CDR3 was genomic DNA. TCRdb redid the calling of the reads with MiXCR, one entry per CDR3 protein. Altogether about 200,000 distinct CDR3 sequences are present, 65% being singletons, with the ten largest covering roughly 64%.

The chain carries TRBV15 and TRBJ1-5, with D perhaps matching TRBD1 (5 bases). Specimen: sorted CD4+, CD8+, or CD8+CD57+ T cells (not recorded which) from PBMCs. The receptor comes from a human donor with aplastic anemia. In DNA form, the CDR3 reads TGTGCCACCAGCAGAGAGCGTCGGCAGGGAGGCAATCAGCCCCAGCATTTT. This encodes CATSRERRQGGNQPQHF. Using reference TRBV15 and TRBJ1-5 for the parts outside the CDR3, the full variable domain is DAMVIQNPRYQVTQFGKPVTLSCSQTLNHNVMYWYQQKSSQAPKLLFHYYDKDFNNEADTPDNFQSRRPNTSFCFLDIRSPGLGDTAMYLCATSRERRQGGNQPQHFGDGTRLSIL.